This T cell receptor beta chain was sequenced in a study of cytomegalovirus exposure and HLA in healthy donors. Overall study results and limits: Donor immune exposure was known only as CMV serostatus. An apparent linkage of common viral pathogens to several of the most significant clusters emerged in a later analysis. A later analysis linked a missense variant in DCLRE1C to the trimming of TCR beta V and J genes. Most of the TCR beta V segments (in an earlier analysis) were productive either about 87% or about 30% of the time.

This clone was seen more than once but under ten times. Antigen specificity is unknown. The junction had 5 bases not matched to a gene; V was cut back by 5 bases and J by 7 bases. The germline gives CDR1 SEHNR, CDR2 FQNEAQ (reference sequence). This CDR3 contains 14 residues. A multiplex PCR was run with 60 Vbeta primers and 13 Jbeta primers. The assay was immunoSEQ multiplex PCR, and TCRdb's table has in-frame clones only and misses some. The repertoire holds under 200,000 clones, nearly 80% seen once, with over 13% in the top ten. This clonotype originated in a man aged 50-59 years in good health and CMV-seropositive. Sequenced input: PBMCs. The chain has TRBV7-9 and TRBJ1-6; 7 bases align to TRBD1. CDR3 protein: CASSRQGQNSPLHF. Written as DNA, the CDR3 is TGTGCCAGCAGCCGACAGGGCCAGAATTCACCCCTCCACTTT. Combining the CDR3 with reference TRBV7-9 and TRBJ1-6 gives the whole variable domain DTGVSQNPRHKITKRGQNVTFRCDPISEHNRLYWYRQTLGQGPEFLTYFQNEAQLEKSRLLSDRFSAERPKGSFSTLEIQRTEQGDSAMYLCASSRQGQNSPLHFGNGTRLTVT.